The entry below describes one T cell receptor beta chain. V shed 3 bases, J shed 6 bases, and the junction held 2 bases outside the gene matches. The germline CDR1 and CDR2 sequences are MDHEN and SYDVKM. The length of the CDR3 is 12 residues. The authors' processing: For nucleated cells, counts were estimated from reference gene primer amplification. TCRdb's copy holds only in-frame clones and misses some; the assay was immunoSEQ multiplex PCR. The V and J calls and the clone size are those of that table, but D and trimming were determined from the DNA. The table includes approximately 200,000 clones, approximately 92% detected once. The study recruited people aged about 18 to 95 years across around 23 US areas. Membership in each cohort depended on participant-reported clinical history. The source of the sample is a study of blood T cell repertoires in COVID-19. The overall study: The cDNA or gDNA used as material had been derived from T cells, B-cell-depleted T cells, or PBMCs.

The sample taken for sequencing was PBMCs or T cells enriched from blood (not recorded which). The receptor comes from a woman between 18 and 29 years old in a cohort exposed to, infected with or recovered from COVID-19 (not recorded which). The gene calls are TRBV28 and TRBJ2-7; 7 positions match TRBD1. This CDR3 reads CASSFRDSEQYF. The DNA of the CDR3 is TGTGCCAGCAGTTTTAGGGACAGCGAGCAGTACTTC.